This T cell receptor beta chain was observed in a study of T cell changes during pregnancy in multiple sclerosis. TCRdb's table, derived via immunoSEQ multiplex PCR, lists solely in-frame clones and lacks some. The repertoire holds 40,000 to 55,000 clones, about 94% seen once, with around 4.7% in the top ten. V was trimmed by 7 bases and J by 0 bases, leaving 13 bases between them. CDR1 is MDHEN and CDR2 is SYDVKM in the germline V gene. CDR3 length equals 14 residues. This rearrangement joins TRBV28 to TRBJ2-7; no reliable D call. The starting material was CD8+ T cells from peripheral blood mononuclear cells, obtained in the first trimester of pregnancy. This TCR came from a female donor with multiple sclerosis, enrolled in a pregnancy study. The CDR3 reads CASTQPRGSYEQYF. CDR3 coding DNA: TGTGCCAGCACCCAACCCCGCGGCTCCTACGAGCAGTACTTC.